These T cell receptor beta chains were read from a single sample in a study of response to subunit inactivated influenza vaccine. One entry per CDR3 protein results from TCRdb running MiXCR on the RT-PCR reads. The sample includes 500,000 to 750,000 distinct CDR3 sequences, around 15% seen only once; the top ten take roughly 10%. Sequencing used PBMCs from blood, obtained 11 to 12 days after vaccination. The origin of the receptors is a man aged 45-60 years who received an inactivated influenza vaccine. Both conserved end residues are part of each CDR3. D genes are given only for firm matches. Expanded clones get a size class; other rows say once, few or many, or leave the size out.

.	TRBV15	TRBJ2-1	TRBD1	CATSRPTGIRKNEQFF	TGTGCCACCAGCAGACCGACAGGGATTCGTAAAAATGAGCAGTTCTTC
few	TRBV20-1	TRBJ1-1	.	CSELPRQWNTEAFF	TGCAGCGAACTACCCCGTCAGTGGAACACTGAAGCTTTCTTT
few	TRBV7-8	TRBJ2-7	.	CASSPVGRRSYEQYF	TGTGCCAGCAGCCCCGTGGGCAGGAGGTCCTACGAGCAGTACTTC
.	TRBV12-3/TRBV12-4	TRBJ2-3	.	CASSRDWVSDTQYF	TGTGCCAGCAGTAGGGATTGGGTATCCGATACGCAGTATTTT
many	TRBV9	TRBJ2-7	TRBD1	CASSVSTGGSYEQYF	TGTGCCAGCAGCGTGTCCACAGGGGGCTCCTACGAGCAGTACTTC
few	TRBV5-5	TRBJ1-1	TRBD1	CASSPNLGQGAPEAFF	TGTGCCAGCAGCCCTAACCTGGGACAGGGGGCCCCTGAAGCTTTCTTT
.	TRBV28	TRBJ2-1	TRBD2	CASSFSGGNNEQFF	TGTGCCAGCAGTTTTAGCGGGGGCAACAATGAGCAGTTCTTC
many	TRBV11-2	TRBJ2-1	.	CASSLMGRGLGNEQFF	TGTGCCAGCAGCTTAATGGGGAGGGGGCTTGGGAATGAGCAGTTCTTC
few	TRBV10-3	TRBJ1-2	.	CAITYDGNYGYTF	TGTGCCATCACCTATGACGGCAACTATGGCTACACCTTC
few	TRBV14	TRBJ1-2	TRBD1	CASSQDYRGLNYGYTF	TGTGCCAGCAGCCAGGATTACAGGGGACTTAACTATGGCTACACCTTC
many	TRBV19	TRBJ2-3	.	CASSIGTQRTDTQYF	TGTGCCAGTAGTATCGGGACCCAGCGGACAGATACGCAGTATTTT
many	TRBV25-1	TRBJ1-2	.	CASSELGGTYGYTF	TGTGCCAGCAGTGAATTGGGCGGAACCTATGGCTACACCTTC
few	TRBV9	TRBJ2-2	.	CASNYDPSTGELFF	TGTGCCAGCAACTACGACCCTTCCACCGGGGAGCTGTTTTTT
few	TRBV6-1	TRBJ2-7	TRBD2	CASASGRKGYEQYF	TGTGCCAGCGCTAGCGGGCGAAAAGGTTACGAGCAGTACTTC
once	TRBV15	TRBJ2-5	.	CATSRGVRKETQYF	TGTGCCACCAGCAGAGGGGTTAGGAAGGAGACCCAGTACTTC
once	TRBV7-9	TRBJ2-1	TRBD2	CASSLPGREYNEQFF	TGTGCCAGCAGCTTACCAGGGCGGGAGTACAATGAGCAGTTCTTC
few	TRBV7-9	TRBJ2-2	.	CASSLGTVHGELFF	TGTGCCAGCAGCTTAGGGACAGTCCACGGGGAGCTGTTTTTT
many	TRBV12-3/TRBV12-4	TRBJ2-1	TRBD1	CASSRGTGGAEQFF	TGTGCCAGCAGTCGCGGGACAGGGGGGGCTGAGCAGTTCTTC
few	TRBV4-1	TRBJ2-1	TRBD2	CASSQPSGTSGGIAPYNEQFF	TGCGCCAGCAGCCAACCTTCCGGGACTAGCGGGGGGATAGCCCCCTACAATGAGCAGTTCTTC
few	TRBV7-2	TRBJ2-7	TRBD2	CASSRDYPVRAYEQYF	TGTGCCAGCAGCCGGGACTACCCAGTACGCGCCTACGAGCAGTACTTC
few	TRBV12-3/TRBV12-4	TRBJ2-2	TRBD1	CAVTRDRGPTGELFF	TGTGCCGTCACCCGGGACAGGGGGCCGACCGGGGAGCTGTTTTTT
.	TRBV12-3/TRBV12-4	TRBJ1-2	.	CASTIRRNYGYTF	TGTGCCAGCACCATTCGGAGAAACTATGGCTACACCTTC
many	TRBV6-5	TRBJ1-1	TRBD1	CASSLQGTGGGTEAFF	TGTGCCAGCAGTCTACAGGGGACGGGGGGAGGCACTGAAGCTTTCTTT
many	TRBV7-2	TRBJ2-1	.	CASSPRSAGTTNEQFF	TGTGCCAGCAGCCCCAGGAGCGCTGGGACAACAAATGAGCAGTTCTTC
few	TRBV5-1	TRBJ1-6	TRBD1	CASSLGRTGVGSPLHF	TGCGCCAGCAGCTTGGGGCGGACAGGGGTTGGTTCACCCCTCCACTTT
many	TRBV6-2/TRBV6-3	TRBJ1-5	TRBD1	CASRSGQGRPSGNQPQHF	TGTGCCAGCAGATCCGGACAGGGGCGCCCGAGCGGCAATCAGCCCCAGCATTTT
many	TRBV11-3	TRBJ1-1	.	CASSSGNTEAFF	TGTGCCAGCAGCTCTGGGAACACTGAAGCTTTCTTT
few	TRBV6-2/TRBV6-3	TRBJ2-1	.	CASSSYLMGEQFF	TGTGCCAGCAGTTCGTACTTGATGGGGGAGCAGTTCTTC
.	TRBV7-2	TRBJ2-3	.	CASSLNLGRTDTQYF	TGTGCCAGCAGCTTAAACCTGGGACGGACAGATACGCAGTATTTT
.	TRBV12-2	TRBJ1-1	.	CASRSTNTEAFF	TGTGCAAGTCGCTCCACTAACACTGAAGCTTTCTTT
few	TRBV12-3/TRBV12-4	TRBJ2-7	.	CASSFGVGRSEQYF	TGTGCCAGCAGTTTTGGGGTAGGGCGGAGCGAGCAGTACTTC
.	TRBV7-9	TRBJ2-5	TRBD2	CASSSLAGVWETQYF	TGTGCCAGCAGCTCCCTAGCGGGGGTTTGGGAGACCCAGTACTTC
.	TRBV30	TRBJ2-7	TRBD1	CAWSPGQATGFDEQYF	TGTGCCTGGAGTCCGGGACAGGCCACGGGATTCGACGAGCAGTACTTC
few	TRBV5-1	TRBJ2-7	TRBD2	CASSFLAGGPYEQYF	TGCGCCAGCAGCTTCTTAGCGGGAGGCCCCTACGAGCAGTACTTC
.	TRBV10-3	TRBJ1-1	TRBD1	CAIRGGTGGEAFF	TGTGCCATCAGGGGGGGGACAGGAGGAGAAGCTTTCTTT
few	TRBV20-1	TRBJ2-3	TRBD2	CSARDGAGGPHTQYF	TGCAGTGCTAGAGATGGGGCGGGAGGGCCTCACACGCAGTATTTT
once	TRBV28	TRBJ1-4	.	CASSPLGQINEKLFF	TGTGCCAGCAGTCCCCTCGGACAGATAAATGAAAAACTGTTTTTT
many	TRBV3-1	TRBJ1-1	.	CASSQDYSTNTEAFF	TGTGCCAGCAGCCAAGATTACAGTACGAACACTGAAGCTTTCTTT
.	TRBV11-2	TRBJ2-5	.	CASSLSILDQETQYF	TGTGCCAGCAGCTTAAGTATCCTAGACCAAGAGACCCAGTACTTC
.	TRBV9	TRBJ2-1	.	CASSVRGRALGEQFF	TGTGCCAGCAGCGTAAGGGGGAGGGCCTTAGGTGAGCAGTTCTTC
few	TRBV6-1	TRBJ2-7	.	CASSPFRSSYEQYF	TGTGCCAGCAGTCCCTTCAGGAGCTCCTACGAGCAGTACTTC
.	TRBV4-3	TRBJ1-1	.	CASSQADLNTEAFF	TGCGCCAGCAGCCAAGCGGATTTGAACACTGAAGCTTTCTTT
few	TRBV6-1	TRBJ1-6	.	CASSIGGWGSPLHF	TGTGCCAGCAGTATTGGGGGTTGGGGTTCACCCCTCCACTTT
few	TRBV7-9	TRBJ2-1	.	CASSLRETGSNEQFF	TGTGCCAGCAGCTTAAGGGAAACAGGGAGCAATGAGCAGTTCTTC
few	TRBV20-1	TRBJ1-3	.	CSARSQGSGNTIYF	TGCAGTGCTAGAAGCCAGGGGAGTGGAAACACCATATATTTT
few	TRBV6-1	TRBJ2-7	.	CASSLGGQAFSYEQYF	TGTGCCAGCAGCCTCGGAGGGCAGGCCTTCTCCTACGAGCAGTACTTC
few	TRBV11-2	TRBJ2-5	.	CASSTTGTQETQYF	TGTGCCAGCAGCACAACAGGGACCCAAGAGACCCAGTACTTC
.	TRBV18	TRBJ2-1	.	CASSPAGFGDNEQFF	TGTGCCAGCTCACCGGCAGGGTTTGGCGACAATGAGCAGTTCTTC
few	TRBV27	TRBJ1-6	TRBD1	CASSPSGGPFGSPLHF	TGTGCCAGCAGTCCCTCAGGGGGTCCCTTTGGTTCACCCCTCCACTTT
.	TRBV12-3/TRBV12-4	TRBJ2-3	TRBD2	CASKTSAQDTQYF	TGTGCCAGCAAAACTAGCGCGCAAGATACGCAGTATTTT
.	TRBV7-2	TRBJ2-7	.	CASSHRDASYEQYF	TGTGCCAGCAGCCACCGGGACGCCTCCTACGAGCAGTACTTC
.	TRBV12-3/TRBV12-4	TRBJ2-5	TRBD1	CASTQDREQETQYF	TGTGCCAGCACCCAGGACAGGGAGCAAGAGACCCAGTACTTC